This record concerns one T cell receptor (beta chain) sequence. No cognate antigen has been identified for it. Base qualities are not at hand, and no much larger clone is one base apart. The TCR beta CDR3 regions were amplified from the RNA transcripts. The first round of RT-PCR for the TCR CDR3 was performed with the HTBI primer set and the Qiagen OneStep RT-PCR kit. A second multiplex PCR round built the libraries, followed by size selection and purification. Libraries were sequenced paired-end with 100 bp reads on an Illumina HiSeq2000. On the study's bioinformatics: SOAPnuke was used to process the raw data, removing reads that contained adapters or uncalled bases, had a mean Phred below 15, or lacked an exact match to the constant primer or identifier. High-quality paired reads were merged using COPE v1.2.5, and each unique nucleotide sequence was defined as a clonotype. Clonotypes were aligned to IMGT TRBV, TRBD and TRBJ reference segments using MiTCR v1.1. Only V-J combinations with frequency above 0.0001, covering 99% to 99.2% of repertoires, were analysed. The TCS score was defined as F50 (clonal expansion) divided by E x V (chaos), with BLOSUM62-based TCRdist calculated between CDR3 peptides within each V-J. Welch's t-statistics and random forest reduced fewer than 550 V-J features to 10 to 15, which were used in a naive Bayes classifier (R e1071). Thyroid-blood repertoire similarity was quantified with the Morisita-Horn index. Clones were called with MiXCR by TCRdb after fastp trimmed the public reads at Q25, and only in-frame beta chains were retained. Rows with a matching CDR3 protein are joined into one entry that keeps the most common DNA and genes. Clone size and V and J calls follow TCRdb, not the original study. The sample data list some 800,000 distinct CDR3 sequences, and 35% to 40% of these were observed just once. The ten largest clones capture about 9% of the sample.

This sample was included in a study of T cells in Graves' hyperthyroidism and ophthalmopathy (dated by TCRdb to about 2019). Regarding the research as a whole: Peripheral blood was collected at initial diagnosis, before any treatment. To identify TCR V-J signatures that set the groups apart, the researchers used a discovery cohort of 100 patients, made up of 40 to 45 with Graves' ophthalmopathy and some 56 with stable Graves' hyperthyroidism. According to the paper, TCR Vbeta CDR3 sequencing was carried out on about 140 peripheral blood samples, which came from some 41 ophthalmopathy, approximately 72 hyperthyroidism and about 17 progressor patients. In about 6 Graves' hyperthyroidism patients, the study also compared T-cell repertoires from thyroid tissue with T-cell repertoires from blood. Following sampling, methimazole starting at 30 mg daily was given to hyperthyroidism patients, and high-dose intravenous methylprednisolone was given to ophthalmopathy patients. Prospective prediction of ophthalmopathy was tested in an independent validation cohort of 18 to 20 hyperthyroidism patients and some 17 patients who later progressed to ophthalmopathy. The approximately 95 discovery patients were divided at random into training and test sets in a 7:3 ratio.

Stable Graves' hyperthyroidism was defined as no progression to ophthalmopathy during 18 months of follow-up. The hyperthyroidism patients were between 18 and 65 years old and newly diagnosed, with a disease duration of less than 2 months. Patients with uncontrolled infections, other autoimmune diseases, pregnancy or lactation were excluded. Diagnoses relied on clinical symptoms, serum thyroxine and TRAb, thyroid ultrasound and orbital computed tomography. PBMCs were isolated from about 10 ml of fresh peripheral blood by Ficoll-Paque density gradient centrifugation. Total RNA was extracted with Trizol reagent, and quality was checked on an Agilent 2100 Bioanalyzer. The full study reports these points: In cross-validation, a model built on a 13 V-J signature told ophthalmopathy apart from stable hyperthyroidism with approximately 90% sensitivity and approximately 81% specificity, and in testing the same model reached 80%/75%. Most expanded thyroid clonotypes (frequency above 0.001) were also found in blood, which suggests that blood repertoires may mirror thyroid immune responses. In validation, the model predicted progression to ophthalmopathy a median of about 5.9 months before onset, with 70% to 71% sensitivity and around 76% specificity. Sample size was not statistically predetermined, and investigators were not blinded to group allocation.

The CDR3 goes from the cysteine to the phenylalanine over 11 residues. Just CDR3 DNA is preserved here, 33 bases in frame from base 1. CDR1 and CDR2, per the germline V gene, are SQVTM and ANQGSEA. At the junction V is shortened by 5 bases and J by 8 bases; bases outside the gene matches: 5. What was sequenced was blood. This TCR came from a man younger than 35 with Graves' hyperthyroidism. The chain links TRBV29-1 with TRBJ1-2, with 7 bases matching TRBD1. The CDR3 region: CSVSTGDGYTF. The sequenced DNA is TGCAGCGTTTCTACAGGGGACGGCTACACCTTC.